Presented here are 27 T cell receptor beta chains from one specimen sequenced in a study of naive CD8 T cells in extremely preterm neonates. TCRdb's table, derived via immunoSEQ multiplex PCR, lists solely in-frame clones and lacks some. The data hold more than 5,500 clones, with around 97% observed a single time. The sequenced sample was naive CD8+ T cells from blood. The source is a human donor in good health.

V and J are TRBV28 and TRBJ1-2, with D possibly TRBD1 on 5 matching bases. The germline gives CDR1 MDHEN, CDR2 SYDVKM. V was pared by 4 bases and J by 1 base, with 16 bases between. The CDR3 is 16 amino acids. CDR3 in DNA: TGTGCCAGCAGTTCCTTGGGTTCGGGGGGTAACTATGGCTACACCTTC. Translated: CASSSLGSGGNYGYTF.

V gene TRBV7-3 combines with J gene TRBJ2-3; 13 bases agree with TRBD2. Germline trimming cut 5 bases from V and 4 bases from J; bases unmatched to any gene: 3. CDR1 and CDR2 (germline): SGHTA, FQGTGA. There are 15 residues in the CDR3. As DNA, the CDR3 is TGTGCCAGCAGCAGACTAGCGGGGGGCGCAGATACGCAGTATTTT. Protein product: CASSRLAGGADTQYF.

The V gene is TRBV19, the J gene TRBJ2-3; maybe TRBD1 (7 bases). Trimming cost V 11 bases and J 2 bases, with 14 bases left between them. Germline CDR1 LNHDA, CDR2 SQIVND (reference sequence). This CDR3 is built from 13 residues. Here the CDR3 reads CARQGGPTDTQYF. The CDR3 DNA sequence: TGTGCCCGTCAGGGGGGCCCCACAGATACGCAGTATTTT. The complete variable domain, with remaining parts taken from reference TRBV19 and TRBJ2-3, reads DGGITQSPKYLFRKEGQNVTLSCEQNLNHDAMYWYRQDPGQGLRLIYYSQIVNDFQKGDIAEGYSVSREKKESFPLTVTSAQKNPTAFYLCARQGGPTDTQYFGPGTRLTVL.

V gene TRBV2 combines with J gene TRBJ2-5, with 9 bases lining up with TRBD2. The trim removed 3 bases at V and 5 bases at J, leaving 7 bases unmatched. Germline V lookup: CDR1 SNHLY, CDR2 FYNNEI. This CDR3 region has 15 residues. Here the CDR3 DNA reads TGTGCCAGCAGTGACGCACTAGCGGGTCGGGAGACCCAGTACTTC. This translates into CASSDALAGRETQYF.

J is TRBJ2-5 and V is TRBV2; 9 bases match TRBD1. The J call is uncertain, as TRBJ2-7 better fits the DNA end. The germline V gene encodes CDR1 SNHLY and CDR2 FYNNEI. This CDR3 is 15 amino acids long. CDR3 DNA sequence: TGTGCCAGCAGTCGGGACAGGGTTATGGGATACGAGCAGTACTTC. Translation: CASSRDRVMGYEQYF.

V and J are TRBV18 and TRBJ2-2; 8 bases align to TRBD1. CDR3 length: 16 residues. Looked up from germline, CDR1 is KGHSH and CDR2 is LQKENI. J gave up 1 base and V 6 bases, and 7 bases lay outside the gene matches. CDR3 sequence: CASSVSGTGNTGELFF. CDR3 DNA: TGTGCCAGCTCGGTTTCCGGGACAGGGAACACCGGGGAGCTGTTTTTT. Based on the CDR3 plus reference TRBV18 and TRBJ2-2, the full variable domain is NAGVMQNPRHLVRRRGQEARLRCSPMKGHSHVYWYRQLPEEGLKFMVYLQKENIIDESGMPKERFSAEFPKEGPSILRIQQVVRGDSAAYFCASSVSGTGNTGELFFGEGSRLTVL.

This rearrangement joins TRBV9 to TRBJ2-7; 12 nucleotides match TRBD2. J lost 7 bases, V lost 4 bases, and 6 bases had no gene match. CDR3 length equals 14 residues. CDR1 and CDR2 (germline): SGDLS, YYNGEE. CDR3 nucleotide sequence: TGTGCCAGCAGCCTTGGACTAGCGGGGTCGGAGCAGTACTTC. Translating it yields CASSLGLAGSEQYF.

This chain connects TRBV29-1 to TRBJ1-1, with D possibly being TRBD1 (6 bases). Germline lookup yields CDR1 SQVTM and CDR2 ANQGSEA. This CDR3 has 14 residues. CDR3 DNA sequence: TGCAGTAGCCATGCACGGGACACCCTCACTGAAGCTTTCTTT. Protein: CSSHARDTLTEAFF.

The chain combines TRBV11-2 with TRBJ2-3; 7 nucleotides align to TRBD2. Germline values: CDR1 SGHAT, CDR2 FQNNGV. V trimming: 1 base; J trimming: 4 bases; junction bases outside the gene matches: 14. The CDR3 is 18 residues long. The CDR3 loop is CASSLGTRTPSLADTQYF. Written as DNA, the CDR3 is TGTGCCAGCAGCTTAGGGACTAGGACCCCCTCCTTAGCAGATACGCAGTATTTT.

This chain links TRBV7-2 with TRBJ1-2; D unclear. The CDR3 is made up of 15 amino acids. V lost 5 bases to trimming and J lost 4 bases, with 17 bases between them. Germline V gene data show CDR1 as SGHTA and CDR2 as FQGNSA. CDR3 bases: TGTGCCAGCAGCCCGAGCGGGCCAACCGTCTATGGCTACACCTTC. Protein sequence: CASSPSGPTVYGYTF.

The rearrangement joins TRBV30 to TRBJ2-7; TRBD2 is a possible D gene (7 bases). In germline, CDR1 is GTSNPN, CDR2 SVGIG (reference sequence). The V end was cut by 4 bases, the J end by 6 bases, with 10 bases between. The CDR3 length is 11 residues. For the CDR3, the DNA is TGTGCCTGGACGGGGGGCCGCGAGCAGTACTTC. Translated: CAWTGGREQYF.

On this clone: This is likely a read error, given that the CDR3 carries no conserved phenylalanine or tryptophan at its end. This chain connects TRBV30 to TRBJ1-2; 9 bases align to TRBD1. From germline, CDR1 is GTSNPN and CDR2 SVGIG (reference sequence). Germline trimming cut 8 bases from V and 8 bases from J; bases unmatched to any gene: 15. The CDR3 spans 14 residues. Written as DNA, the CDR3 is TGTGCCCGGGACCGATACAGGGGGCTTAGCGGCTACACCCTC. This gives the protein CARDRYRGLSGYTL.

This chain connects TRBV5-1 to TRBJ2-3; 16 positions match TRBD2. The junction had 7 bases not matched to a gene; V was cut back by 0 bases and J by 9 bases. CDR1 and CDR2 from the germline V gene are SGHRS and YFSETQ. The CDR3 length is 17 residues. The CDR3 is CASSLEGTSGRAITQYF. The CDR3 DNA is TGCGCCAGCAGCTTGGAGGGGACTAGCGGGAGGGCCATCACGCAGTATTTT.

The chain employs TRBV5-1 and TRBJ1-1; a weak D match, TRBD1 (6 bases). The CDR3 is 14 amino acids. Germline loops: CDR1 SGHRS, CDR2 YFSETQ. The V gene lost 7 bases and the J gene lost 3 bases, with 16 bases spanning the gap. CDR3 protein: CASGWGGPDTEAFF. Written as DNA, the CDR3 is TGCGCCAGCGGTTGGGGGGGGCCTGACACTGAAGCTTTCTTT.

The V gene is TRBV11-2, the J gene TRBJ1-2; D uncertain. The length of the CDR3 is 15 residues. Germline CDR1 SGHAT, CDR2 FQNNGV. With 5 bases removed from V and 3 bases from J, the gap between germline ends came to 16 bases. The CDR3 reads CASSNWRVVDYGYTF. DNA of the CDR3: TGTGCCAGCAGCAATTGGAGAGTGGTGGACTATGGCTACACCTTC.

The rearrangement links TRBV2 to TRBJ1-2; D might be TRBD1 (5 bases). V shed 6 bases and J shed 4 bases, with 12 bases lying between them. The CDR3 sequence is 13 residues long. Germline CDR1 SNHLY, CDR2 FYNNEI. This CDR3 reads CASSKPDSYGYTF. CDR3 coding DNA: TGTGCCAGCAGCAAACCCGACAGCTATGGCTACACCTTC.

The chain combines TRBV5-6 with TRBJ1-4; tentative D call: TRBD1 (5 bases). Germline CDR1 reads SGHDT; CDR2 reads YYEEEE. The CDR3 extends over 16 amino acids. V was shortened by 3 bases and J by 8 bases, with 20 bases between the two germline ends. The CDR3 DNA sequence: TGTGCCAGCAGCTGGGGATGGGGGGGAAAGGGCGAAAAACTGTTTTTT. It translates to CASSWGWGGKGEKLFF.

V usage is TRBV11-2 and J usage is TRBJ1-1; D might be TRBD1 (5 bases). Germline V gene data show CDR1 as SGHAT and CDR2 as FQNNGV. The CDR3 is 14 amino acids. Trimming took off 3 bases at V and 1 base at J, with 9 bases between the two ends. As DNA, the CDR3 is TGTGCCAGCAGCTTTCTAGACAGGAACACTGAAGCTTTCTTT. Its translation is CASSFLDRNTEAFF.

The chain employs TRBV4-2 and TRBJ2-1; D may be TRBD2 (6 bases). Deletions cut 0 bases from V and 1 base from J, with 10 bases between. The germline V gene encodes CDR1 LGHNA and CDR2 YNFKEQ. This CDR3 is 16 amino acids long. The CDR3 region has the DNA TGTGCCAGCAGCCAAGATAGCGGACTTTCCTACAATGAGCAGTTCTTC. Amino acids: CASSQDSGLSYNEQFF.

The chain employs TRBV5-4 and TRBJ2-1; TRBD2 agrees at 7 bases. The V segment lost 0 bases and the J segment 8 bases; nucleotides outside the gene matches: 14. The germline CDR1 and CDR2 sequences are SGHNT and YYREEE (reference sequence). The CDR3 consists of 17 residues. Here the CDR3 DNA reads TGTGCCAGCAGCTTGGAAAGCGTTGGCGGGAGAGGCCATGAGCAGTTCTTC. It encodes CASSLESVGGRGHEQFF.

The chain recombines TRBV5-4 with TRBJ1-2, with TRBD1 matching over 7 bases. The CDR3 is made up of 13 amino acids. CDR1 SGHNT and CDR2 YYREEE come from the germline V gene (reference sequence). V was pared by 1 base and J by 7 bases, with 4 bases of the junction left unmatched. In DNA form, the CDR3 reads TGTGCCAGCAGCTTGAAGGGGGCGCCTGGCTACACCTTC. As protein: CASSLKGAPGYTF.

The chain's CDR3 is CASSLGTSGTDTQYF. The CDR3 DNA is TGTGCCAGCAGCTTGGGGACTAGCGGCACAGATACGCAGTATTTT. V usage is TRBV5-4 and J usage is TRBJ2-3, with TRBD2 matching over 9 bases. Germline V lookup: CDR1 SGHNT, CDR2 YYREEE (reference sequence). V was clipped by 0 bases and J by 1 base; unmatched bases: 0. The CDR3 runs to 15 residues.

The chain employs TRBV5-1 and TRBJ2-3, with 9 bases aligning to TRBD2. The CDR3 is 15 amino acids. CDR1 SGHRS and CDR2 YFSETQ come from the germline V gene. The J segment lost 5 bases and the V segment lost 1 base, leaving 5 bases of the junction unmatched. The CDR3 reads CASSLLAGDGDTQYF. DNA for the CDR3: TGCGCCAGCAGCTTGTTAGCGGGGGACGGAGATACGCAGTATTTT.

V usage is TRBV9 and J usage is TRBJ1-3, with 7 bases lining up with TRBD1. The CDR3 is made up of 14 amino acids. Per germline, CDR1 SGDLS and CDR2 YYNGEE. The trim removed 6 bases at V and 2 bases at J, leaving 5 bases unmatched. The CDR3 coding sequence is TGTGCCAGCAACAGGGGTTTAACTGGAAACACCATATATTTT. It encodes CASNRGLTGNTIYF.

DNA for the CDR3: TGTGCCATCAGTGAGGGACAGGCCCGGAATTCACCCCTCCACTTT. It encodes CAISEGQARNSPLHF. The V gene is TRBV10-3, the J gene TRBJ1-6; TRBD1 aligns across 7 bases. The J segment lost 7 bases and the V segment lost 2 bases, leaving 5 bases of the junction unmatched. Germline V lookup: CDR1 ENHRY, CDR2 SYGVKD. There are 15 residues in the CDR3.

The chain links TRBV7-9 to TRBJ2-7; D may be TRBD1 (5 bases). Germline CDR1 and CDR2: SEHNR and FQNEAQ (reference sequence). The CDR3 consists of 11 residues. The V and J ends lost 4 bases and 6 bases respectively, with 7 bases between them. Here the CDR3 DNA reads TGTGCCAGCAGCTCCCAGGGCGAGCAGTACTTC. Residues: CASSSQGEQYF.

This chain joins TRBV9 and TRBJ1-1; D might be TRBD1 (5 bases). V was pared by 6 bases and J by 6 bases, with 18 bases between. Germline V gene sequence: CDR1 SGDLS, CDR2 YYNGEE. The CDR3 totals 14 residues. The CDR3 protein is CASTRGDLAAEAFF. CDR3 nucleotide sequence: TGTGCCAGCACCCGGGGGGACCTCGCGGCTGAAGCTTTCTTT.